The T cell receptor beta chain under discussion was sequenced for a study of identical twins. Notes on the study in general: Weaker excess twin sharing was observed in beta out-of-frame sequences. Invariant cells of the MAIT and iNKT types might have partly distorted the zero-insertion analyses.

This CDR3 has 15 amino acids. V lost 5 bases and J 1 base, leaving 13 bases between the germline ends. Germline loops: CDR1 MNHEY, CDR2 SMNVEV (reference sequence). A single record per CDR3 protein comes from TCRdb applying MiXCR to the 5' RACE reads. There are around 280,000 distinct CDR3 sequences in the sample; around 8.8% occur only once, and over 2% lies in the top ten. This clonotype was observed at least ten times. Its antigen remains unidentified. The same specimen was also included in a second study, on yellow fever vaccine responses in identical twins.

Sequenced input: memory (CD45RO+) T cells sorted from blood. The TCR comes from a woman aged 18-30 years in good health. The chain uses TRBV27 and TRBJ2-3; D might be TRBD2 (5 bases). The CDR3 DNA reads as TGTGCCAGCAGTGCTGCGGGCCGGGGCACAGATACGCAGTATTTT. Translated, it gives CASSAAGRGTDTQYF.